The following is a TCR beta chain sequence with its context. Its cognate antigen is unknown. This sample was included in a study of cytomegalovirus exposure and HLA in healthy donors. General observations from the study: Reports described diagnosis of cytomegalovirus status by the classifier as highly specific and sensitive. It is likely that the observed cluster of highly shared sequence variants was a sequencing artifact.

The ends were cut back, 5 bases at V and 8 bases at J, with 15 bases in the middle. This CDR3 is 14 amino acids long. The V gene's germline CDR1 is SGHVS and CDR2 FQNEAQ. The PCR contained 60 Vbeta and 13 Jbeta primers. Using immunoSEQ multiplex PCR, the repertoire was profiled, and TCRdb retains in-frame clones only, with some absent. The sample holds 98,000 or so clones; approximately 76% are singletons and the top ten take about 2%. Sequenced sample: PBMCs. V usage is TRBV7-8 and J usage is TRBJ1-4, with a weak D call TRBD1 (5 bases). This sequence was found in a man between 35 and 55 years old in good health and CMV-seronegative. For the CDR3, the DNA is TGTGCCAGCAGCCCGAGAGTCCAGGGAGAAAAACTGTTTTTT. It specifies CASSPRVQGEKLFF.